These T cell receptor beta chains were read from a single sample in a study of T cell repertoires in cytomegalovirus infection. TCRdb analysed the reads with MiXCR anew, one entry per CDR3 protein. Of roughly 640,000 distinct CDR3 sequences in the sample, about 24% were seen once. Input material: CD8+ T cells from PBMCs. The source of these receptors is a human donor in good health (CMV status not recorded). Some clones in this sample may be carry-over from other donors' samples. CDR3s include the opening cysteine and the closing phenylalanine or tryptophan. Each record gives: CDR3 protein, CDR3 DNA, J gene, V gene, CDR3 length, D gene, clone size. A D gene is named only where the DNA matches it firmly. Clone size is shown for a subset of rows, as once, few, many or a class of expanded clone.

CDR3: CATSRDVLAGTSGELFF
DNA: TGTGCCACCAGCAGAGATGTTCTAGCGGGGACCTCCGGGGAGCTGTTTTTT
J: TRBJ2-2
V: TRBV15
length: 17
D: TRBD2
size: few

CDR3: CASSYLAGGLENIQYF
DNA: TGTGCCAGCAGTTACCTAGCGGGGGGGCTCGAAAACATTCAGTACTTC
J: TRBJ2-4
V: TRBV6-5
length: 16
D: TRBD2
size: few

CDR3: CSVRGRGLIIGYTF
DNA: TGCAGTGTCAGGGGCAGGGGGCTGATAATTGGCTACACCTTC
J: TRBJ1-2
V: TRBV20-1
length: 14
D: TRBD1
size: few

CDR3: CASSLGKTGANVLTF
DNA: TGTGCCAGCAGCTTAGGAAAAACTGGGGCCAACGTCCTGACTTTC
J: TRBJ2-6
V: TRBV7-9
length: 15
D: -
size: many

CDR3: CASSSWTGVGTEAFF
DNA: TGTGCCAGCAGTTCCTGGACAGGGGTGGGCACTGAAGCTTTCTTT
J: TRBJ1-1
V: TRBV13
length: 15
D: TRBD1
size: -

CDR3: CASSQGGTTVEAFF
DNA: TGCGCCAGCAGCCAAGGAGGCACAACAGTTGAAGCTTTCTTT
J: TRBJ1-1
V: TRBV4-3
length: 14
D: -
size: -

CDR3: CSVSEPNYGYTF
DNA: TGCAGCGTTTCGGAACCTAACTATGGCTACACCTTC
J: TRBJ1-2
V: TRBV29-1
length: 12
D: -
size: -

CDR3: CASSLGAIAEAFF
DNA: TGTGCCAGCAGCTTAGGTGCGATCGCTGAAGCTTTCTTT
J: TRBJ1-1
V: TRBV7-8
length: 13
D: -
size: many

CDR3: CASSLYAGGRPQPQHF
DNA: TGTGCCAGCAGTTTATATGCGGGAGGTCGGCCACAGCCCCAGCATTTT
J: TRBJ1-5
V: TRBV28
length: 16
D: -
size: -

CDR3: CASSISRTGHGQPQHF
DNA: TGTGCCAGTAGTATTTCCCGCACAGGGCATGGTCAGCCCCAGCATTTT
J: TRBJ1-5
V: TRBV19
length: 16
D: -
size: few

CDR3: CASSPSGGVDGYTF
DNA: TGTGCCAGCAGCCCCTCCGGAGGTGTCGACGGCTACACCTTC
J: TRBJ1-2
V: TRBV7-8
length: 14
D: -
size: many

CDR3: CATRGTSSTDTQYF
DNA: TGTGCCACCAGAGGGACGTCCAGCACAGATACGCAGTATTTT
J: TRBJ2-3
V: TRBV15
length: 14
D: -
size: -

CDR3: CASSSTASRRHEQFF
DNA: TGTGCCAGCAGTTCGACTGCCTCTAGGAGGCATGAGCAGTTCTTC
J: TRBJ2-1
V: TRBV28
length: 15
D: -
size: many

CDR3: CASSLEFPLGQGRTDTQYF
DNA: TGTGCCAGCAGTTTAGAGTTCCCATTGGGACAGGGGAGGACAGATACGCAGTATTTT
J: TRBJ2-3
V: TRBV12-3/TRBV12-4
length: 19
D: TRBD1
size: -

CDR3: CASEGGTDHEQYF
DNA: TGTGCCAGCGAGGGTGGGACAGACCACGAGCAGTACTTC
J: TRBJ2-7
V: TRBV7-9
length: 13
D: TRBD1
size: many

CDR3: CASSLAVGRGHEQYF
DNA: TGTGCCAGCAGTTTAGCAGTAGGCAGGGGCCACGAGCAGTACTTC
J: TRBJ2-7
V: TRBV28
length: 15
D: -
size: many

CDR3: CASSLTDRALDEQFF
DNA: TGTGCCAGCAGCTTAACAGACAGGGCCCTAGATGAGCAGTTCTTC
J: TRBJ2-1
V: TRBV7-3
length: 15
D: TRBD1
size: -

CDR3: CASSQEFRGQETQYF
DNA: TGTGCCAGCAGCCAAGAGTTCAGGGGCCAAGAGACCCAGTACTTC
J: TRBJ2-5
V: TRBV4-2
length: 15
D: -
size: many

CDR3: CSADPYTSTDTQYF
DNA: TGCAGTGCCGACCCCTATACAAGCACAGATACGCAGTATTTT
J: TRBJ2-3
V: TRBV20-1
length: 14
D: -
size: few

CDR3: CASSFMNTGELFF
DNA: TGTGCCAGCAGCTTCATGAACACCGGGGAGCTGTTTTTT
J: TRBJ2-2
V: TRBV7-6
length: 13
D: -
size: many

CDR3: CSVEESDTQYF
DNA: TGCAGCGTAGAGGAGTCAGATACGCAGTATTTT
J: TRBJ2-3
V: TRBV29-1
length: 11
D: -
size: -

CDR3: CSAREWQGDQPQHF
DNA: TGCAGTGCTAGAGAATGGCAGGGTGATCAGCCCCAGCATTTT
J: TRBJ1-5
V: TRBV20-1
length: 14
D: -
size: -

CDR3: CSARDERQGSYEQYF
DNA: TGCAGTGCTAGAGATGAAAGACAGGGCTCCTACGAGCAGTACTTC
J: TRBJ2-7
V: TRBV20-1
length: 15
D: TRBD1
size: -

CDR3: CANSLLETQYF
DNA: TGTGCCAACAGCTTATTAGAGACCCAGTACTTC
J: TRBJ2-5
V: TRBV7-8
length: 11
D: -
size: -

CDR3: CASSVGGSGVFGNEQFF
DNA: TGTGCCAGCAGCGTCGGGGGGAGCGGGGTCTTTGGCAATGAGCAGTTCTTC
J: TRBJ2-1
V: TRBV7-9
length: 17
D: TRBD2
size: few

CDR3: CTSSYQDSPANYGYTF
DNA: TGTACCAGCAGTTACCAGGACAGCCCTGCTAACTATGGCTACACCTTC
J: TRBJ1-2
V: TRBV6-5
length: 16
D: -
size: -

CDR3: CASSEWDRRYEQFF
DNA: TGTGCCAGCAGTGAATGGGACAGGCGATATGAGCAGTTCTTC
J: TRBJ2-1
V: TRBV25-1
length: 14
D: TRBD1
size: few

CDR3: CASSPRTQRKETQYF
DNA: TGTGCCAGCAGCCCTAGGACCCAGCGAAAAGAGACCCAGTACTTC
J: TRBJ2-5
V: TRBV14
length: 15
D: -
size: once

CDR3: CSASYEETQSLYYNEQFF
DNA: TGCAGTGCTAGTTACGAGGAAACCCAATCTCTTTACTACAATGAGCAGTTCTTC
J: TRBJ2-1
V: TRBV20-1
length: 18
D: -
size: -

CDR3: CAIKLAEDGEQFF
DNA: TGTGCCATCAAGCTGGCTGAGGACGGGGAGCAGTTCTTC
J: TRBJ2-1
V: TRBV10-3
length: 13
D: -
size: -

CDR3: CSARDPGSYNEQFF
DNA: TGCAGTGCTAGAGATCCGGGATCCTACAATGAGCAGTTCTTC
J: TRBJ2-1
V: TRBV20-1
length: 14
D: -
size: -

CDR3: CASSMRVNTGELFF
DNA: TGTGCCAGTAGTATGAGGGTGAACACCGGGGAGCTGTTTTTT
J: TRBJ2-2
V: TRBV19
length: 14
D: -
size: -

CDR3: CSVVKGSSYEQYF
DNA: TGCAGCGTTGTGAAAGGGAGCTCCTACGAGCAGTACTTC
J: TRBJ2-7
V: TRBV29-1
length: 13
D: -
size: -

CDR3: CASSGDSSYEQYF
DNA: TGTGCCAGCAGCGGGGACAGCTCCTACGAGCAGTACTTC
J: TRBJ2-7
V: TRBV2
length: 13
D: TRBD1
size: -

CDR3: CSVGEDTYEQYF
DNA: TGCAGCGTTGGGGAGGACACCTACGAGCAGTACTTC
J: TRBJ2-7
V: TRBV29-1
length: 12
D: -
size: -

CDR3: CASSPPTRGPRPTQYF
DNA: TGTGCCAGCAGCCCCCCGACACGGGGCCCTCGGCCGACCCAGTACTTC
J: TRBJ2-5
V: TRBV28
length: 16
D: -
size: -

CDR3: CAISASTTGLDTGELFF
DNA: TGTGCCATCAGTGCATCCACGACAGGGTTAGACACCGGGGAGCTGTTTTTT
J: TRBJ2-2
V: TRBV10-3
length: 17
D: TRBD1
size: few

CDR3: CASSFATGGAEAFF
DNA: TGTGCCAGCAGCTTCGCAACAGGGGGAGCTGAAGCTTTCTTT
J: TRBJ1-1
V: TRBV7-2
length: 14
D: TRBD1
size: many

CDR3: CATGSFYGYTF
DNA: TGTGCCACCGGCTCGTTCTATGGCTACACCTTC
J: TRBJ1-2
V: TRBV6-2/TRBV6-3
length: 11
D: -
size: few

CDR3: CASSPGPRATTNEKLFF
DNA: TGTGCCAGCAGTCCCGGACCCAGGGCTACAACTAATGAAAAACTGTTTTTT
J: TRBJ1-4
V: TRBV28
length: 17
D: -
size: few

CDR3: CASSPRWGAKGEQYF
DNA: TGTGCCAGCAGTCCCCGTTGGGGGGCTAAGGGCGAGCAGTACTTC
J: TRBJ2-7
V: TRBV28
length: 15
D: -
size: few

CDR3: CASSEVRDTIYF
DNA: TGTGCCAGCAGTGAGGTCAGAGACACCATATATTTT
J: TRBJ1-3
V: TRBV2
length: 12
D: -
size: -

CDR3: CASSTRTATFDTDTQYF
DNA: TGTGCCAGCAGCACCCGGACAGCCACTTTTGACACAGATACGCAGTATTTT
J: TRBJ2-3
V: TRBV7-8
length: 17
D: -
size: many

CDR3: CASSQEGSYNEQFF
DNA: TGTGCCAGCAGTCAGGAGGGCTCCTACAATGAGCAGTTCTTC
J: TRBJ2-1
V: TRBV4-1
length: 14
D: -
size: many

CDR3: CASRREDTPEAFF
DNA: TGTGCCAGCAGAAGAGAGGATACGCCTGAAGCTTTCTTT
J: TRBJ1-1
V: TRBV7-9
length: 13
D: -
size: -

CDR3: CASSLWGNTGELFF
DNA: TGTGCCAGCAGCCTTTGGGGGAACACCGGGGAGCTGTTTTTT
J: TRBJ2-2
V: TRBV11-3
length: 14
D: -
size: many